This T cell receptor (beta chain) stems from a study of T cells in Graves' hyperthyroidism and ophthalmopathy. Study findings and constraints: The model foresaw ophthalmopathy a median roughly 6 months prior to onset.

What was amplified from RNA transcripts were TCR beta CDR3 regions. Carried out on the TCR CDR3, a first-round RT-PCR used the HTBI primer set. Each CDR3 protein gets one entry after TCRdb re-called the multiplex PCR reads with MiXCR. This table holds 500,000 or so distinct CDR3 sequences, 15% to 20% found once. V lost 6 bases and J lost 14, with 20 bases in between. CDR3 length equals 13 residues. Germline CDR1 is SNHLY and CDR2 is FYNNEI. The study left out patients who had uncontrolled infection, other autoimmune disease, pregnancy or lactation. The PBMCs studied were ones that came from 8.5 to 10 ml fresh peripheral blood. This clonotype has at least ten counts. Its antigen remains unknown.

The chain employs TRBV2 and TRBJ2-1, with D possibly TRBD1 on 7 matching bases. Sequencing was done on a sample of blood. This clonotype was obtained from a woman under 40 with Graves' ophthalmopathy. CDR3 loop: CASSGAGGSVEFF. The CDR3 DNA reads TGTGCCAGCAGCGGGGCAGGGGGGTCGGTAGAGTTCTTC.